These 20 T cell receptor beta chains came from one sample sequenced in a study of blood T cell repertoires in COVID-19. Profiled with immunoSEQ multiplex PCR; TCRdb holds only in-frame clones, not every one. The sample gives hundreds of thousands of clones, roughly 87% of which show up once; roughly 2% is in the top ten. The sequenced sample consisted of PBMCs or T cells enriched from blood (not recorded which). Receptors were obtained from a woman aged 40 to 50 with acute COVID-19.

The genes are TRBV5-1 and TRBJ2-1, with 10 bases that match TRBD2. Trimming removed 0 bases from V and 3 bases from J; junction bases left unmatched: 3. This CDR3 region has 16 residues. Germline CDR1 and CDR2: SGHRS and YFSETQ. The CDR3 loop is CASSLAGLASYNEQFF. CDR3 nucleotide sequence: TGCGCCAGCAGCTTGGCGGGACTAGCGAGCTACAATGAGCAGTTCTTC.

This sequence joins TRBV7-2 and TRBJ1-2; D is perhaps TRBD1 (5 bases). The CDR3 contains 13 residues. With 1 base removed from V and 7 bases from J, the gap between germline ends came to 10 bases. Germline CDR1 is SGHTA and CDR2 is FQGNSA. DNA of the CDR3: TGTGCCAGCAGCTTAGACAGACAGACTGGCTACACCTTC. It yields the protein CASSLDRQTGYTF.

The rearrangement links TRBV30 to TRBJ1-5; 8 bases map to TRBD1. The CDR3 loop spans 16 amino acids. CDR1 is GTSNPN and CDR2 is SVGIG in the germline V gene (reference sequence). This chain's CDR3 is CAYGTGHTLSNQPQHF. The CDR3 DNA reads TGTGCATATGGGACAGGTCACACCCTTAGCAATCAGCCCCAGCATTTT.

The chain employs TRBV30 and TRBJ2-5, with 10 bases fitting TRBD1. V lost 3 bases and J lost 6; bases outside the gene matches: 7. CDR3 length: 14 amino acids. CDR1 is GTSNPN and CDR2 is SVGIG in the germline V gene (reference sequence). The CDR3 DNA reads TGTGCCTGGAGGAAGGGGACAGGGGTACAGACCCAGTACTTC. Translating gives CAWRKGTGVQTQYF.

The J gene is TRBJ2-3, the V gene TRBV30; D call uncertain. CDR3 length: 15 amino acids. V was trimmed by 1 base and J by 0 bases, leaving 11 bases between them. The germline V gene has CDR1 GTSNPN and CDR2 SVGIG (reference sequence). The CDR3 nucleotides are TGTGCCTGGAGTGATAGCAGTATCAGCACAGATACGCAGTATTTT. Residues: CAWSDSSISTDTQYF.

The CDR3 is CASSQPTGGSEAFF. CDR3 DNA sequence: TGCGCCAGCAGCCAACCTACAGGGGGCTCTGAAGCTTTCTTT. The V gene is TRBV4-1, the J gene TRBJ1-1, with TRBD1 identical over 9 bases. This CDR3 spans 14 amino acids. Trimming at V came to 2 bases and at J to 6 bases, leaving 4 bases not matched to a gene. Germline CDR1 MGHRA, CDR2 YSYEKL.

J is TRBJ1-3 and V is TRBV9, with D perhaps matching TRBD1 (6 bases). The CDR3 runs to 16 residues. Germline CDR1 SGDLS, CDR2 YYNGEE. Trimming took 3 bases from V and 1 from J, leaving 14 bases between them. The CDR3 DNA follows: TGTGCCAGCAGCGCCGCCGGGACAATTTCTGGAAACACCATATATTTT. Protein sequence: CASSAAGTISGNTIYF.

The V and J genes are TRBV19 and TRBJ2-3; D gene unclear. CDR3 size: 15 residues. Trimming cost V 8 bases and J 2 bases, with 17 bases left between them. The germline V gene encodes CDR1 LNHDA and CDR2 SQIVND (reference sequence). The CDR3 protein is CASGLGGAITDTQYF. The DNA for the CDR3 is TGTGCCAGTGGGTTAGGCGGAGCTATCACAGATACGCAGTATTTT.

This clone has just one count. This chain uses TRBV4-1 with TRBJ2-3; 10 bases match TRBD2. Looked up from germline, CDR1 is MGHRA and CDR2 is YSYEKL. V lost 7 bases, J lost 2 bases, and 6 bases stayed unmatched. This CDR3 spans 15 amino acids. The CDR3: CASKSSGGLTDTQYF. Here the CDR3 DNA reads TGCGCCAGCAAGTCTAGCGGGGGACTCACAGATACGCAGTATTTT.

The J gene is TRBJ2-7, the V gene TRBV30; D is perhaps TRBD1 (6 bases). Germline CDR1 is GTSNPN and CDR2 is SVGIG (reference sequence). V was pared by 2 bases and J by 4 bases, with 9 bases between. The CDR3 contains 12 residues. CDR3 region: CAWSLGGYEQYF. The CDR3 DNA reads as TGTGCCTGGAGTTTAGGGGGATACGAGCAGTACTTC.

The chain combines TRBV24-1 with TRBJ2-5; D is perhaps TRBD1 (6 bases). Germline loops: CDR1 KGHDR, CDR2 SFDVKD. The CDR3 runs to 13 residues. With 3 bases removed from V and 5 bases from J, the gap between germline ends came to 9 bases. CDR3 DNA sequence: TGTGCCACCAGTGATGGGGGCCTGGAGACCCAGTACTTC. This sequence encodes CATSDGGLETQYF.

The chain carries TRBV6-5 and TRBJ1-6; no clear D. V was cut by 5 bases and J by 9 bases, with 14 bases left in between. CDR3 size: 14 residues. Germline V gene lookup returns CDR1 MNHEY and CDR2 SVGAGI. CDR3 amino acids: CASSNLVGSSPLHF. The CDR3 region has the DNA TGTGCCAGCAGTAACCTGGTAGGGAGTTCACCCCTCCACTTT.

The chain employs TRBV6-5 and TRBJ2-2; the D is unclear. The CDR3 runs to 14 residues. The V and J ends lost 6 bases and 1 base respectively, with 9 bases between them. Germline loops: CDR1 MNHEY, CDR2 SVGAGI. CDR3 loop: CASRPTGNTGELFF. CDR3 nucleotide sequence: TGTGCCAGCAGGCCAACTGGGAACACCGGGGAGCTGTTTTTT.

The chain employs TRBV3-1 (or the pseudogene TRBV3-2) and TRBJ2-7, with 7 nucleotides matching TRBD1. The J segment lost 2 bases and the V segment lost 4 bases, leaving 8 bases of the junction unmatched. This CDR3 contains 15 residues. CDR1 is LGHDT, CDR2 YNNKEL, per germline (reference sequence). The DNA of the CDR3 is TGTGCCAGCAGCCCTACCGGGACAGCCCCCTACGAGCAGTACTTC. Translated, it gives CASSPTGTAPYEQYF.

V gene TRBV5-4 combines with J gene TRBJ1-4; TRBD1 matches 7 bases. Germline assignment: CDR1 SGHNT and CDR2 YYREEE (reference sequence). The CDR3 totals 13 residues. The ends lost 7 bases at V and 3 bases at J; junction bases unmatched: 3. The CDR3: CASSGGPNEKLFF. CDR3 DNA: TGTGCCAGCTCAGGGGGGCCTAATGAAAAACTGTTTTTT.

The chain uses TRBV18 and TRBJ2-7; maybe TRBD2 (6 bases). CDR1 and CDR2 (germline): KGHSH, LQKENI. The CDR3 covers 12 residues. The V end was cut by 6 bases, the J end by 5 bases, with 11 bases between. CDR3 residues: CASSRSGDEQYF. In DNA, the CDR3 is TGTGCCAGCTCCCGCTCGGGGGACGAGCAGTACTTC.

The chain joins TRBV19 to TRBJ1-1; D is unclear. CDR3 length: 14 residues. The germline V gene has CDR1 LNHDA and CDR2 SQIVND (reference sequence). Trimming took 7 bases from V and 3 from J, leaving 15 bases between them. CDR3 sequence: CASKKSTYDTEAFF. The CDR3 region has the DNA TGTGCCAGTAAAAAATCCACCTATGACACTGAAGCTTTCTTT.

The chain joins TRBV5-4 to TRBJ2-1; D is uncertain. The length of the CDR3 is 13 residues. CDR1 is SGHNT and CDR2 is YYREEE in the germline V gene (reference sequence). V shed 5 bases and J shed 2 bases, with 8 bases lying between them. CDR3 coding DNA: TGTGCCAGCAGACTCGACACCTACAATGAGCAGTTCTTC. Its protein is CASRLDTYNEQFF.

V usage is TRBV15 and J usage is TRBJ1-2; 8 bases are shared with TRBD1. The V gene end was trimmed by 2 bases and the J gene end by 4 bases; junction bases not matched to a gene: 3. The CDR3 totals 14 residues. Looked up from germline, CDR1 is LNHNV and CDR2 is YYDKDF (reference sequence). CDR3 nucleotides: TGTGCCACCAGCAGAACAGGACAGGGCTATGGCTACACCTTC. This encodes CATSRTGQGYGYTF.

This chain connects TRBV1 to TRBJ1-5. TRBV1 represents a pseudogene. The CDR3 has 18 amino acids. CDR3 in amino acids: CTSRTGRERGTPNQPQHF. The CDR3 DNA reads as TGCACCAGCAGGACGGGGCGGGAGAGGGGGACACCCAATCAGCCCCAGCATTTT.